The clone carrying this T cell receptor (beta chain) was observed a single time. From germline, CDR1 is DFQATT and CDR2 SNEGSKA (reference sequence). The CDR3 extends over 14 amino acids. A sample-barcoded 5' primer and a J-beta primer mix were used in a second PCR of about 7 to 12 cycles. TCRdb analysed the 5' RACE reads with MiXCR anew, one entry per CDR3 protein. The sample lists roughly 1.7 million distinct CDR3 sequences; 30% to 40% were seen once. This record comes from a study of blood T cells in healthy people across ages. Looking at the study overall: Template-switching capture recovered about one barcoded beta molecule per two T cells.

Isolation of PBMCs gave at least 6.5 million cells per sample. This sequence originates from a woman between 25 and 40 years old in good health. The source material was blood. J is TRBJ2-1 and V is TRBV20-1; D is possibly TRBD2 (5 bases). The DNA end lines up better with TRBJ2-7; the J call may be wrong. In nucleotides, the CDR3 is TGCAGTGCTAGGGACTTCAGCTCCTACAATGAGCAGTACTTC. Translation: CSARDFSSYNEQYF.